Listed below are T cell receptor beta chains from one sample, sequenced in a study of CXCR3-negative and CXCR3-positive naive CD8 T cells. TCRdb re-analyzed the 5' RACE reads; it lists each CDR3 protein once, without DNA. Its listing shows over 70,000 distinct CDR3 sequences. The source material was naive CXCR3+ CD8+ T cells from blood. These receptors came from a human donor in good health. Some clones in this sample may be carry-over from other donors' samples. The CDR3 runs from the conserved cysteine through the conserved F or W.

>TRBJ2-1|TRBV2
CASSSPGQGVSNEQFF
>TRBJ2-1|TRBV7-8
CASTRGGGDEQFF
>TRBJ2-1|TRBV7-2
CASSLKTRYNEQFF
>TRBJ2-7|TRBV28
CASSFRTTYEQYF
>TRBJ2-4|TRBV6-2/TRBV6-3
CASSLQDRDRNF
>TRBJ2-5|TRBV10-3
CAIRAQETQYF
>TRBJ2-7|TRBV28
CASSSTGTGFRSYEKYF
>TRBJ2-6|TRBV7-9
CASSPPGQGLAGANVLTF
>TRBJ2-3|TRBV29-1
CSVVNIWRPDTQYF
>TRBJ2-3|TRBV2
CASSEVGVSTDTQYF
>TRBJ2-7|TRBV15
CATSRVRGNEQYF
>TRBJ2-1|TRBV6-2/TRBV6-3
CASSFLRTSGANEQFF
>TRBJ2-5|TRBV6-5
CASSLLEDQETQYF
>TRBJ2-6|TRBV7-6
CASSLKVSGANVLTF
>TRBJ1-5|TRBV6-6
CASSESGPRQPQHF
>TRBJ1-5|TRBV4-3
CASSQDLDNQPQHF
>TRBJ2-1|TRBV11-2
CASSGWDRVGDEQFF
>TRBJ2-7|TRBV28
CASSRTGSEQYF
>TRBJ1-1|TRBV13
CASSSQGFSEAFF
>TRBJ2-2|TRBV28
CASSLTGAGGELFF
>TRBJ2-1|TRBV6-5
CASSYSISGYNEQFF
>TRBJ2-7|TRBV15
CATSRDVGGTVRDEQYF
>TRBJ2-3|TRBV6-2/TRBV6-3
CASSYIDTQYF
>TRBJ2-7|TRBV7-6
CASSLGSDTSYEQYF
>TRBJ2-1|TRBV28
CASTPGGWEQFF
>TRBJ1-2|TRBV4-1
CASSQGPSLGDRVGYTF
>TRBJ1-1|TRBV27
CTSSDRQGGGGTEAFF
>TRBJ1-1|TRBV7-6
CASSLGPSGVAFTEAFF
>TRBJ2-3|TRBV28
CASSFQSDTQYF
>TRBJ1-1|TRBV12-3/TRBV12-4
CSSSLDPARGFTEAFF
>TRBJ2-2|TRBV4-3
CASSPTQVAGELFF
>TRBJ2-1|TRBV5-1
CASSLSDVYNEQFF
>TRBJ2-7|TRBV4-1
CASSHPRGDEQYF
>TRBJ2-2|TRBV12-3/TRBV12-4
CASTQMVLAGGPMVFTGELFF
>TRBJ1-2|TRBV6-2/TRBV6-3
CASSPKDNYGYTF
>TRBJ1-1|TRBV29-1
CSVGPGWNTEAFF
>TRBJ2-5|TRBV28
CASRSTLAGEETQYF
>TRBJ1-5|TRBV4-1
CASSHEGLVQPQHF
>TRBJ2-1|TRBV7-8
CASSSQLGGAYNEQFF
>TRBJ2-7|TRBV29-1
CSVERWDSSYEQYF
>TRBJ2-1|TRBV28
CASSLARTFEQFF
>TRBJ2-7|TRBV28
CASRGQGYYEQYF
>TRBJ2-7|TRBV20-1
CSACDRNLYEQYF
>TRBJ2-5|TRBV7-9
CASSSPPGTQETQYF
>TRBJ2-1|TRBV29-1
CSVIKPGQLYNEQFF
>TRBJ1-4|TRBV7-8
CASSLDRLDRSQEKLFF